This T cell receptor (beta chain) came from a study of control samples from healthy donors and cancer patients. Sequencing was performed with immunoSEQ multiplex PCR; in TCRdb, only in-frame clones are kept and a portion is missing. The data show approximately 120,000 clones, roughly nine tenths seen once. Trimming removed 3 bases from V and 1 base from J, with 12 bases in between. Germline lookup yields CDR1 MDHEN and CDR2 SYDVKM. This CDR3 comprises 15 residues. This chain joins TRBV28 and TRBJ1-2, with D possibly matching TRBD1 (5 bases). The TCR originated in a human donor in good health. The donor label of this sample is uncertain. Sequencing was carried out using blood. The CDR3 loop is CASSFPSQGNYGYTF. The CDR3 DNA is TGTGCCAGCAGTTTCCCCTCGCAGGGTAACTATGGCTACACCTTC.